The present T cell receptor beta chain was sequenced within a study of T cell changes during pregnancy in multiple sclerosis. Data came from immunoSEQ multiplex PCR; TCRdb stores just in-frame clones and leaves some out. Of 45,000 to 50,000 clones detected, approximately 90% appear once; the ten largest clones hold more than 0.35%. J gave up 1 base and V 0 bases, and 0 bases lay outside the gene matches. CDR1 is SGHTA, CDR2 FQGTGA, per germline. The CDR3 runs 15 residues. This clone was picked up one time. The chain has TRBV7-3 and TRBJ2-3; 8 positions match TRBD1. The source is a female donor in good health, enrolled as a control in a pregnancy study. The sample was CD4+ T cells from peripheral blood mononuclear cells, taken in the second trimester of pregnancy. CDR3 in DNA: TGTGCCAGCAGCTTAACGACAGGGGGCACAGATACGCAGTATTTT. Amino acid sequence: CASSLTTGGTDTQYF.